This T cell receptor beta chain was profiled in a study of molecular identifiers for immune sequencing clone quantification (dated by TCRdb to 2016 to 2018). Notes on the research overall: For a replicate experiment, RNA from around 20,000 or 100,000 naive CD8 T cells was divided into five aliquots, of which four were sequenced. The study was a methods study using CD8 T cells to benchmark molecular-identifier clustering-based TCR repertoire sequencing (MIDCIRS) and TCR RNA copy counting.

With respect to this clonotype: Which antigen it targets is not known. This may be a read error: a much more frequent sequence differs by one nucleotide.

Libraries of naive CD8 T cells were built from anywhere between about 20,000 and 1,000,000 sorted cells, with 10%, 30% or 50% of the purified RNA used. Naive CD8 T cells, defined as CD8+CD4-CCR7+CD45RA+, were FACS-sorted into RLT Plus buffer on a BD FACSAria II. To test detection sensitivity, Jurkat RNA equal to over nine TCR copies was added to samples of 20,000-1,000,000 naive CD8 T cells. Enrichment of CD8 T cells was performed with RosetteSep CD8+ T Cell Enrichment Cocktail and Ficoll-Paque, after which ACK red cell lysis was carried out. What the research found in general, with its limitations: In CMV-specific effector cells, clones with more than 20 RNA copies accounted for over 98% of molecules, whereas in naive cells such clones accounted for under 1%. When barcode sub-clustering was left out, chimeric consensus sequences inflated TCR diversity, with chimeras reaching as high as 47%. Even against a background of roughly 1 million naive CD8 T cells, spiked-in Jurkat TCR RNA amounting to a single cell's worth was reported to be detectable. Highly expanded clone sizes could be underestimated if identical TCR molecules share a barcode. Spiked-in Jurkat TCR RNA (approximately 9 copies' worth), which is not part of the donor repertoire, was contained in the naive libraries. Modeling estimated about three recovered TCR RNA copies per cell, compared with about 9.3 by digital PCR, which implies roughly 30% capture efficiency.

Library preparation used PCR. Sequenced on a NextSeq 500. Preparation of bulk TCR libraries followed a previously described approach, with the TCR primers listed in Table S5. Purification of total RNA was performed with the Qiagen AllPrep DNA/RNA kit. Before analysis, reads from multiple sequencing runs of the same library were pooled. Under the source paper's analysis protocol: Reads were retained only if the reads had an exact TCR constant sequence, and the retained reads were trimmed to 150 nt and grouped according to their 12-nt molecular barcodes. Reads inside each barcode group were sub-clustered using a 15% Levenshtein threshold, and a quality-weighted consensus sequence was constructed for each RNA molecule. Non-functional sequences were filtered out, along with any lower-count sequence sitting one edit away from another sequence. Based on fitting two negative binomial distributions, any barcode sub-cluster with under 20% of the maximum read count was discarded. TCRdb passed the public sequencing reads through fastp at Q25 and MiXCR, retaining productive beta sequences. Rows matching on CDR3 protein sequence are summarized as one entry with the most common DNA and genes. TCRdb's processing, not the authors', yielded these V and J calls. In this sample the table shows more than 85,000 distinct CDR3 sequences, roughly a third of which occur a single time. Of the sample, around 4% falls within the top ten clones.

Its CDR3 holds 13 amino acids, cysteine through phenylalanine. Solely the CDR3 DNA is kept, with 39 bases framed from the first base. V is shortened by 8 bases, J by 4 bases, and the region joining them spans 12 bases. In the germline V gene, CDR1 corresponds to LGHNA and CDR2 to YSLEER. Sequencing was done on a sample of naive CD8+ T cells from blood, with Jurkat cell RNA spiked in. The cell subset or site label, read with the paper, signifies: FACS-sorted CD8+CD4-CCR7+CD45RA+ naive T cells. The TCR originated in a human donor in good health. Some libraries in this study had Jurkat cell RNA spiked in. The chain is made from TRBV4-3 and TRBJ2-1; the D gene is perhaps TRBD1, from 6 matching bases. The CDR3 protein sequence reads: CASGRTEYNEQFF. Read as DNA, the sequence is TGCGCCAGCGGCAGGACAGAGTACAATGAGCAGTTCTTC.